The 18 T cell receptor beta chains below come from one sample, sequenced in a study of shared clonotypes between healthy human individuals. Measured with immunoSEQ multiplex PCR; TCRdb has only the in-frame clones, and not every one. The sample consists of about 510,000 clones, 95% to 97% of them appearing once. Specimen: naive CD4+ T cells sorted from blood. The subset: CD45RA+ positively selected. These receptors all stem from a woman aged 25 to 39 in good health.

The V call is TRBV5-1, the J call TRBJ2-1; 13 bases are a match to TRBD2. The CDR3 totals 17 residues. Germline-derived CDR1 and CDR2 are SGHRS and YFSETQ. The trim removed 6 bases at V and 5 bases at J, leaving 11 bases unmatched. In DNA, the CDR3 is TGCGCCAGCAATACTAGCGGGAGGGCCGTGAAGAACAATGAGCAGTTCTTC. Translating it yields CASNTSGRAVKNNEQFF.

V and J are TRBV10-3 and TRBJ2-7; 7 nucleotides agree with TRBD2. V lost 5 bases and J lost 6; bases outside the gene matches: 13. CDR1 is ENHRY and CDR2 is SYGVKD in the germline V gene. The CDR3 spans 15 residues. The CDR3 coding sequence is TGTGCCATCAGTACCGCGGGAGCCCCTGCGGTCGAGCAGTACTTC. Translating gives CAISTAGAPAVEQYF.

This clone was observed a few times. The CDR3: CASSQDGTPYEQYF. The DNA of the CDR3 is TGTGCCAGCAGCCAAGACGGCACACCCTACGAGCAGTACTTC. V and J are TRBV14 and TRBJ2-7; the D is unclear. Germline V gene data show CDR1 as SGHDN and CDR2 as FVKESK. V lost 0 bases and J 2 bases, leaving 8 bases between the germline ends. This CDR3 spans 14 amino acids.

The chain is built from TRBV18 and TRBJ2-7, with 11 bases fitting TRBD2. In germline, CDR1 is KGHSH, CDR2 LQKENI. The CDR3 runs to 19 residues. Trimming at V came to 3 bases and at J to 3 bases, leaving 16 bases not matched to a gene. The CDR3 spells CASSPGGRVAGGPVYEQYF. CDR3 in DNA: TGTGCCAGCTCACCCGGGGGGCGAGTAGCGGGAGGGCCGGTCTACGAGCAGTACTTC.

V gene TRBV2 combines with J gene TRBJ2-5; D may be TRBD2 (6 bases). The CDR3 runs to 10 residues. Trimming removed 9 bases at V and 13 bases at J, with 15 bases between. The germline V gene has CDR1 SNHLY and CDR2 FYNNEI. CDR3 loop: CASSGGPRYF. The CDR3 region has the DNA TGTGCCAGTAGCGGCGGGCCGCGGTACTTC. Drawing the rest from reference TRBV2 and TRBJ2-5, the complete variable domain is EPEVTQTPSHQVTQMGQEVILRCVPISNHLYFYWYRQILGQKVEFLVSFYNNEISEKSEIFDDQFSVERPDGSNFTLKIRSTKLEDSAMYFCASSGGPRYFGPGTRLLVL.

The CDR3 DNA reads TGTGCCAGCAGTGACAGGGGTGGGTTCGCTCAGCCCCAGCATTTT. Translated, it gives CASSDRGGFAQPQHF. The V call is TRBV2, the J call TRBJ1-5, with a tentative D call TRBD1 (6 bases). This CDR3 is 15 amino acids long. Germline V gene sequence: CDR1 SNHLY, CDR2 FYNNEI. V gave up 3 bases and J gave up 6 bases, with 15 bases separating them.

For the CDR3, the DNA is TGTGCCAGCAGTCAGGACAGTGGCGGCCTAGAGCAGTACTTC. This gives the protein CASSQDSGGLEQYF. V gene TRBV2 combines with J gene TRBJ2-7; D perhaps matches TRBD1 (6 bases). V lost 5 bases to trimming and J lost 7 bases, with 18 bases between them. CDR1 is SNHLY, CDR2 FYNNEI, per germline. The CDR3 totals 14 residues.

The chain has TRBV27 and TRBJ2-3; D call uncertain. Trimming shortened V by 6 bases and J by 1 base, and 14 bases separated the two germline ends. Germline V gives CDR1 MNHEY, CDR2 SMNVEV (reference sequence). The CDR3 length is 15 residues. The CDR3 bases are TGTGCCAGCAGGGATGGAACCGTTGGCACAGATACGCAGTATTTT. This sequence encodes CASRDGTVGTDTQYF.

The chain recombines TRBV10-3 with TRBJ1-2, with 7 bases matching TRBD1. CDR1 and CDR2 (germline): ENHRY, SYGVKD. The length of the CDR3 is 14 residues. V trimming: 6 bases; J trimming: 7 bases; junction bases outside the gene matches: 11. The CDR3 is CAISPDRKMAGYTF. The CDR3 DNA reads TGTGCCATCAGCCCGGACAGGAAGATGGCTGGCTACACCTTC.

CDR3 region: CASSHPGRVVLTF. In nucleotides, the CDR3 is TGCGCCAGCAGCCACCCCGGACGGGTCGTCCTGACTTTC. The chain uses TRBV4-1 and TRBJ2-6; D remains ambiguous. Per the germline V gene, CDR1 is MGHRA and CDR2 is YSYEKL. The CDR3 loop spans 13 amino acids. V lost 3 bases to trimming and J lost 12 bases, with 12 bases between them.

The chain joins TRBV21-1 to TRBJ1-5. TRBV21-1 corresponds to a pseudogene. The CDR3 contains 20 residues. The CDR3 loop is CASSKEEGGRISNSNQPQHF. CDR3 bases: TGTGCCAGCAGCAAAGAAGAGGGAGGGAGGATCTCTAATAGCAATCAGCCCCAGCATTTT.

This sequence joins TRBV5-5 and TRBJ2-3, with 12 bases lining up with TRBD2. CDR1 is SGHKS, CDR2 YYEKEE, per germline (reference sequence). The CDR3 sequence is 17 residues long. Unmatched junction bases numbered 6, after V lost 1 base and J lost 3 bases. CDR3 bases: TGTGCCAGCAGCTTGAAACTAGCGGGAGGAAAGACAGATACGCAGTATTTT. Translation: CASSLKLAGGKTDTQYF.

The CDR3 reads CAISETGVPYGYTF. CDR3 sequence (DNA): TGTGCCATCAGTGAAACAGGGGTGCCCTATGGCTACACCTTC. This chain joins TRBV10-3 and TRBJ1-2, with 7 bases aligning to TRBD1. CDR3 size: 14 residues. V shed 3 bases, J shed 4 bases, and the junction held 5 bases outside the gene matches. From germline, CDR1 is ENHRY and CDR2 SYGVKD.

The CDR3 reads CASSQSRGAVIYEQYF. The DNA of the CDR3 is TGCGCCAGCAGTCAATCAAGGGGGGCTGTAATTTACGAGCAGTACTTC. The J gene is TRBJ2-7, the V gene TRBV23-1; D is possibly TRBD1 or TRBD2 (6 bases each). TRBV23-1 counts as an open reading frame of uncertain function. This CDR3 spans 16 amino acids. V was clipped by 0 bases and J by 4 bases, with 16 bases between them.

This rearrangement joins TRBV11-2 to TRBJ1-1; 7 nucleotides align to TRBD1. From germline, CDR1 is SGHAT and CDR2 FQNNGV. Trimming removed 2 bases from V and 4 bases from J; junction bases left unmatched: 4. The CDR3 contains 14 residues. The CDR3 DNA sequence: TGTGCCAGCAGCTTAACAGGGGTAAGCACTGAAGCTTTCTTT. The encoded protein is CASSLTGVSTEAFF.

The chain uses TRBV28 and TRBJ1-1; D remains ambiguous. Trimming stripped 6 bases from V and 7 bases from J, with 9 bases between. The CDR3 contains 11 residues. CDR1 MDHEN and CDR2 SYDVKM come from the germline V gene. Here the CDR3 DNA reads TGTGCCAGCAGGCTATCAAATGAAGCTTTCTTT. As protein: CASRLSNEAFF.

Only a few counts were recorded for this clone. The chain joins TRBV28 to TRBJ2-7; D gene unclear. CDR1 and CDR2 from the germline V gene are MDHEN and SYDVKM. The CDR3 runs to 12 residues. Trimming cost V 4 bases and J 5 bases, with 9 bases left between them. CDR3 sequence (DNA): TGTGCCAGCAGTTCCTCGCCTGACGAGCAGTACTTC. Protein product: CASSSSPDEQYF.

The V and J genes are TRBV7-2 and TRBJ2-7; D may be TRBD2 (5 bases). The CDR3 runs to 16 residues. Germline V lookup: CDR1 SGHTA, CDR2 FQGNSA. The V gene lost 5 bases and the J gene lost 2 bases, with 19 bases spanning the gap. CDR3 DNA sequence: TGTGCCAGCAGCCCAGCTCGACTTCGGGGTACCTACGAGCAGTACTTC. The encoded protein is CASSPARLRGTYEQYF.